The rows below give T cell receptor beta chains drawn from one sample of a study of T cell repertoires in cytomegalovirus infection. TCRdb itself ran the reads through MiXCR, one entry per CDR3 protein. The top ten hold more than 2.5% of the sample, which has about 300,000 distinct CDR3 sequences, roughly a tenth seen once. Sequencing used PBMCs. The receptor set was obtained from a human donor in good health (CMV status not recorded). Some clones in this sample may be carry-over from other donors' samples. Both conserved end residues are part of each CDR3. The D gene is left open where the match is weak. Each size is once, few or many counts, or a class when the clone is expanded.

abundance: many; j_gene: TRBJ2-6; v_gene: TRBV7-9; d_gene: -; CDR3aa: CASSTRAGSGANVLTF; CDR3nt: TGTGCCAGCAGCACGCGGGCGGGTTCAGGGGCCAACGTCCTGACTTTC
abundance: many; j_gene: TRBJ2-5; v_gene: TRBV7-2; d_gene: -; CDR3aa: CASSLSPGETQYF; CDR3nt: TGTGCCAGCAGCTTGTCCCCCGGGGAGACCCAGTACTTC
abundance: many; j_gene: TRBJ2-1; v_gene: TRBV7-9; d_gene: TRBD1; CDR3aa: CASSHAWDRANEQFF; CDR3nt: TGTGCCAGCAGCCATGCCTGGGACAGAGCCAATGAGCAGTTCTTC
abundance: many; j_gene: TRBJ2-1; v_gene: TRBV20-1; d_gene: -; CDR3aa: CSAEQDSDEQFF; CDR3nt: TGCAGTGCTGAGCAGGACAGCGATGAGCAGTTCTTC
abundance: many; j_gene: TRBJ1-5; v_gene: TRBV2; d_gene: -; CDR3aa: CASRGRPNQPQHF; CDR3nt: TGTGCCAGCAGGGGAAGGCCCAATCAGCCCCAGCATTTT
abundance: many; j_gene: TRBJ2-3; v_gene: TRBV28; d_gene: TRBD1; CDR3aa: CASRESGGANTQYF; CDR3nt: TGTGCCAGCCGCGAATCAGGGGGCGCAAATACGCAGTATTTT
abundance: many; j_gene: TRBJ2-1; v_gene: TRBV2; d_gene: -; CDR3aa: CASSLRRGHNEQFF; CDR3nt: TGTGCCAGCAGCCTACGGCGGGGACACAATGAGCAGTTCTTC
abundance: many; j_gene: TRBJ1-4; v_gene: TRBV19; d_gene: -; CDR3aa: CASRNRGALATNEKLFF; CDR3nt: TGTGCCAGTAGGAACCGGGGCGCACTTGCAACTAATGAAAAACTGTTTTTT
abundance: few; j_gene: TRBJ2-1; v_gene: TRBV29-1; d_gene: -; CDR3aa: CSVERTRGEQFF; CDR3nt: TGCAGCGTTGAGCGGACCAGGGGTGAGCAGTTCTTC
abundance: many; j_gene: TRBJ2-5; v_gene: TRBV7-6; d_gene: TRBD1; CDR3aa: CASSLFDRGRETQYF; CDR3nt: TGTGCCAGCAGCTTATTCGACAGGGGGAGAGAGACCCAGTACTTC